Each of the 2 T cell receptor beta chains below was sequenced from the same sample in a study of neoadjuvant nivolumab and ipilimumab in lung cancer. The assay was immunoSEQ multiplex PCR, and TCRdb's table has in-frame clones only and misses some. There are about 13,000 clones in the sample; approximately 96% occur only once, and around 2.5% lies in the top ten. The material sequenced was peripheral blood, taken after neoadjuvant nivolumab, alone or with ipilimumab, at or shortly before surgery. These receptor sequences come from an adult with non-small cell lung cancer.

The V call is TRBV27, the J call TRBJ2-5; 14 bases match TRBD2. This CDR3 has 16 residues. V shed 3 bases, J shed 5 bases, and the junction held 5 bases outside the gene matches. Germline V CDR1 and CDR2: MNHEY, SMNVEV (reference sequence). For the CDR3, the DNA is TGTGCCAGCAGTTTTGGACTAGCGGGAGGCTGGGAGACCCAGTACTTC. It specifies CASSFGLAGGWETQYF.

The chain links TRBV5-1 to TRBJ2-7; a possible D gene is TRBD1 (5 bases). The V end lost 1 base, the J end lost 3 bases, and 11 bases lay between the germline ends. CDR3 length: 14 residues. CDR1 is SGHRS, CDR2 YFSETQ, per germline. The CDR3 DNA reads as TGCGCCAGCAGCTTGCGTCAGGGCGACTACGAGCAGTACTTC. Amino acid sequence: CASSLRQGDYEQYF.